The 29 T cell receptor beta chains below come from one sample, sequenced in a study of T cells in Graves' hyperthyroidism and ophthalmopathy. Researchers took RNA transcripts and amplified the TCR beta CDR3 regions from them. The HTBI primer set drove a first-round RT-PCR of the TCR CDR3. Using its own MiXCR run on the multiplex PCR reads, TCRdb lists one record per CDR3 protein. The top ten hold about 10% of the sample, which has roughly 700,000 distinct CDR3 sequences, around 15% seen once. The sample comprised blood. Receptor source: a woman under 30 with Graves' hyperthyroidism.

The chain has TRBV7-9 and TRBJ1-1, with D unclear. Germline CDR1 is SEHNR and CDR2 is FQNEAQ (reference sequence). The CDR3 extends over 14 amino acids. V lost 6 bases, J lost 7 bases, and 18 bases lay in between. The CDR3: CASRPEGQGVEAFF. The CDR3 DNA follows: TGTGCCAGCAGACCCGAGGGCCAAGGAGTTGAAGCTTTCTTT.

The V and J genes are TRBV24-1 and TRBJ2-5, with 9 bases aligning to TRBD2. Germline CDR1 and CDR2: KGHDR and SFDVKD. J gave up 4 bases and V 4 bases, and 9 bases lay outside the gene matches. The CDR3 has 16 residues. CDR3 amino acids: CATSDRSGSDGETQYF. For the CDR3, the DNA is TGTGCCACCAGTGACCGTAGCGGGAGTGATGGAGAGACCCAGTACTTC.

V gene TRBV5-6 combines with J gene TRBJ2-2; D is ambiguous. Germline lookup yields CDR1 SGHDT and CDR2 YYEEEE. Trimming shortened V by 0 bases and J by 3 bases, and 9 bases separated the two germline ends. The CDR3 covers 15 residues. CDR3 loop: CASSLASGDTGELFF. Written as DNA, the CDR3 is TGTGCCAGCAGCTTGGCCTCGGGCGACACCGGGGAGCTGTTTTTT.

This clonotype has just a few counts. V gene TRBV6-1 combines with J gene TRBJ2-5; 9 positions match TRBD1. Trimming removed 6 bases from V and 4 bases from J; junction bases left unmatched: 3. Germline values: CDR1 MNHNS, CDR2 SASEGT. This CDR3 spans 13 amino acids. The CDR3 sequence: CASRGQGRETQYF. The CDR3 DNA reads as TGTGCCAGCAGAGGACAGGGGAGAGAGACCCAGTACTTC.

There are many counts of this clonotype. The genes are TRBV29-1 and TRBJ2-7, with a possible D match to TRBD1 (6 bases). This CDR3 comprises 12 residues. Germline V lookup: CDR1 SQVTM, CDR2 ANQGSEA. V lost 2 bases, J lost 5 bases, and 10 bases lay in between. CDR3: CSVETGGHEQYF. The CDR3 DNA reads TGCAGCGTTGAAACTGGGGGCCACGAGCAGTACTTC.

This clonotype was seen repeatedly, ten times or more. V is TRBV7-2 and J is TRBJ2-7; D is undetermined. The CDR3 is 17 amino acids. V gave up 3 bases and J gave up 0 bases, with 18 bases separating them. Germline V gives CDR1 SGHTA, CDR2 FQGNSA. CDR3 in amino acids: CASSLDSGASSSYEQYF. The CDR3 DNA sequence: TGTGCCAGCAGCTTGGATAGTGGAGCGTCGAGCTCCTACGAGCAGTACTTC.

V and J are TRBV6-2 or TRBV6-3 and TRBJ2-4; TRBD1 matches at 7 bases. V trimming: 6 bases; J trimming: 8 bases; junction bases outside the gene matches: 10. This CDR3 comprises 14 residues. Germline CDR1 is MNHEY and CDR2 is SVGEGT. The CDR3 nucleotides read TGTGCCAGCAGCTTACACAGGGGATGGGACATTCAGTACTTC. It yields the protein CASSLHRGWDIQYF.

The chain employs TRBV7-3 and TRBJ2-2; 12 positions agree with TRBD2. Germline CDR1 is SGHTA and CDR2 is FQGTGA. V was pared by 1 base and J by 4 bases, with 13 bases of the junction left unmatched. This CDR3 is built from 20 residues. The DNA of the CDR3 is TGTGCCAGCAGCTTAAAATGGGAGACTAGCGGGAGTAAGGTCACCGGGGAGCTGTTTTTT. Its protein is CASSLKWETSGSKVTGELFF.

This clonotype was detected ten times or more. CDR3 DNA sequence: TGTGCCAGCACGAGCGGGAGCAATGAGCAGTTCTTC. Residues: CASTSGSNEQFF. The chain recombines TRBV12-3 or TRBV12-4 with TRBJ2-1, with 8 positions matching TRBD2. V trimming: 7 bases; J trimming: 6 bases; junction bases outside the gene matches: 2. The CDR3 sequence is 12 residues long.

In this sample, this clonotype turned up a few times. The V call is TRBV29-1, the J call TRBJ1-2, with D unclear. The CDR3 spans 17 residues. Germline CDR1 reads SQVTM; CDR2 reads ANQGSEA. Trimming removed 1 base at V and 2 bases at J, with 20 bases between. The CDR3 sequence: CSVEATLGESANYGYTF. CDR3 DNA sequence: TGCAGCGTTGAAGCCACCCTCGGGGAGAGCGCCAACTATGGCTACACCTTC.

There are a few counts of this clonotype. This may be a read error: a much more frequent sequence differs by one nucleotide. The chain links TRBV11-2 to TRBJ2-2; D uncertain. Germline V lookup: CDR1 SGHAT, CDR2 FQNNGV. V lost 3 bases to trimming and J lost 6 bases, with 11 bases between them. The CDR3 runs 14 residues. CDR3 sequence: CASSLPLSAGELFF. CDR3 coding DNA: TGTGCCAGCAGCTTGCCCCTTTCGGCCGGGGAGCTGTTTTTT.

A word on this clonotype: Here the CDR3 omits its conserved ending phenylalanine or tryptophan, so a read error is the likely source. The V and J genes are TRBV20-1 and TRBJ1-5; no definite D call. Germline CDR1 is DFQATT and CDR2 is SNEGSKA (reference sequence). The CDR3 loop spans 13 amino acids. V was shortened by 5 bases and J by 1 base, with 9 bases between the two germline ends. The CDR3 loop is CSAAGGSNQPQHL. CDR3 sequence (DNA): TGCAGTGCTGCTGGAGGGAGCAATCAGCCCCAGCATCTT.

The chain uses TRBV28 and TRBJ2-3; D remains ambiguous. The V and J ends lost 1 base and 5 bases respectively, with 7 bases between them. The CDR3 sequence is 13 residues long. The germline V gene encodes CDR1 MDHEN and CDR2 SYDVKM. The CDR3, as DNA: TGTGCCAGCAGTTTATTTAAAGAAGATACGCAGTATTTT. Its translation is CASSLFKEDTQYF.

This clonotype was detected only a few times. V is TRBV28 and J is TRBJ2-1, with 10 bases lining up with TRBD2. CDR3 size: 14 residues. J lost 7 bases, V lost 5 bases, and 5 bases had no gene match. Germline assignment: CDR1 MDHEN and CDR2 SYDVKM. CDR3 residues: CASSLAGVRNEQFF. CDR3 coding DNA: TGTGCCAGCAGTCTAGCGGGAGTTAGGAATGAGCAGTTCTTC. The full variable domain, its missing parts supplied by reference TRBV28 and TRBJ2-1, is DVKVTQSSRYLVKRTGEKVFLECVQDMDHENMFWYRQDPGLGLRLIYFSYDVKMKEKGDIPEGYSVSREKKERFSLILESASTNQTSMYLCASSLAGVRNEQFFGPGTRLTVL.

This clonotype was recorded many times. The DNA for the CDR3 is TGTGCCAGCAGTCGGGTGCCAATGACAAGGGTAAATCAGCCCCAGCATTTT. As protein: CASSRVPMTRVNQPQHF. The gene calls are TRBV27 and TRBJ1-5; no definite D call. Germline V gene lookup returns CDR1 MNHEY and CDR2 SMNVEV (reference sequence). Deletions cut 5 bases from V and 4 bases from J, with 21 bases between. CDR3 length: 17 amino acids.

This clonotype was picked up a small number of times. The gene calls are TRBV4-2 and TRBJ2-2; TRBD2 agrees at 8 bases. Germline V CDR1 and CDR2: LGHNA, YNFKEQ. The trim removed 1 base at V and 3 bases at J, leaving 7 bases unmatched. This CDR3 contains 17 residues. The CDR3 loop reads CASSQVPGAGDTGELFF. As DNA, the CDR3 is TGTGCCAGCAGCCAAGTCCCCGGAGCGGGAGACACCGGGGAGCTGTTTTTT.

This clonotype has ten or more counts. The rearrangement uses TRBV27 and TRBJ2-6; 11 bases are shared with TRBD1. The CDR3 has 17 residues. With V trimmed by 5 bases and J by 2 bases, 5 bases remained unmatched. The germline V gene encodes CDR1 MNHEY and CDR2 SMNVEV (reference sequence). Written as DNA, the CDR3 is TGTGCCAGCAGTCTCGGACAGGGGGCGCCTGGGGCCAACGTCCTGACTTTC. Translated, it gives CASSLGQGAPGANVLTF.

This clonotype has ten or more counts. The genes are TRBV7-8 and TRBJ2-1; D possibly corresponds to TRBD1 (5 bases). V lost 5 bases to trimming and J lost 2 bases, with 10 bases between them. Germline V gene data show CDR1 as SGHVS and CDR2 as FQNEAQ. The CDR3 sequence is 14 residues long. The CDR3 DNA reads TGTGCCAGCAGCCCAGACAGAACCTACAATGAGCAGTTCTTC. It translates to CASSPDRTYNEQFF.

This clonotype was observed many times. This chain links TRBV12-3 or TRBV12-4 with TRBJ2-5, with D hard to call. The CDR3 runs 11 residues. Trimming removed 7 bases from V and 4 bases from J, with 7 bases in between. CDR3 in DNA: TGTGCCAGCACGTCCGGAGAGACCCAGTACTTC. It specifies CASTSGETQYF.

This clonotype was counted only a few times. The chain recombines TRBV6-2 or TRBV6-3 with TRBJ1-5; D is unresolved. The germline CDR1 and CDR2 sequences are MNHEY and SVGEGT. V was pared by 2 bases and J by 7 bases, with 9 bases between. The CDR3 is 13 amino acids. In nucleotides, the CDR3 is TGTGCCAGCAGTTACGAGGGTAAGCAGCCCCAGCATTTT. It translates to CASSYEGKQPQHF.

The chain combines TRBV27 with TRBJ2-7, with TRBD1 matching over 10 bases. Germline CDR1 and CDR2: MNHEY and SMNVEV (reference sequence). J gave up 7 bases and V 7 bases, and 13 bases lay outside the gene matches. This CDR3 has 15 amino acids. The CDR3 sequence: CASTPGGQGIGEQYF. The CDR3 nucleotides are TGTGCCAGCACTCCAGGGGGACAGGGGATTGGGGAGCAGTACTTC.

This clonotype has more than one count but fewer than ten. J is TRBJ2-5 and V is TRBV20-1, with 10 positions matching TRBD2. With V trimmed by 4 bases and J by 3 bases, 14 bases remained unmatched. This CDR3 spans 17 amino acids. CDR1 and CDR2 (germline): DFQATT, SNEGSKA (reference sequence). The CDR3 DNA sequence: TGCAGTGCTAACCCCTTCAGCCCGGGACTAGCGAAAGAGACCCAGTACTTC. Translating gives CSANPFSPGLAKETQYF.

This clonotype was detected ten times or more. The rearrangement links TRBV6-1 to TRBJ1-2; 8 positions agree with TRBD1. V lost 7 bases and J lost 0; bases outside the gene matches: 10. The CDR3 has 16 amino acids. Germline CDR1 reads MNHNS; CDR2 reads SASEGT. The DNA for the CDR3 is TGTGCCAGCAAAGCTTCCCGGACAGGGACTAACTATGGCTACACCTTC. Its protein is CASKASRTGTNYGYTF.

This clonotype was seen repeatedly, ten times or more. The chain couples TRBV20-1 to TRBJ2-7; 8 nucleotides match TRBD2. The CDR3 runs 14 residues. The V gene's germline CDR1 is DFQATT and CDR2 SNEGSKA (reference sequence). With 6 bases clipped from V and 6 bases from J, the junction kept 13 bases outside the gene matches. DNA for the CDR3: TGCAGTGCACCGAACCCAGCGGGAGCTAGCGAGCAGTACTTC. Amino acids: CSAPNPAGASEQYF.

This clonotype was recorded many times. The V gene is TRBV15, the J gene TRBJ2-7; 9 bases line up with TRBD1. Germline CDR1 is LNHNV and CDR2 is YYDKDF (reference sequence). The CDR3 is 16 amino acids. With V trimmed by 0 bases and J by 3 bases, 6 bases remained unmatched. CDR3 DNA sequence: TGTGCCACCAGCAGAGACGGACAGGGGTCGTTCTACGAGCAGTACTTC. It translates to CATSRDGQGSFYEQYF.

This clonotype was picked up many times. This chain's CDR3 is CASSLVGTGGYGYTF. CDR3 bases: TGTGCCAGCAGCTTAGTTGGGACAGGGGGCTATGGCTACACCTTC. The chain links TRBV11-2 to TRBJ1-2, with 11 bases matching TRBD1. CDR3 length equals 15 residues. The junction had 2 bases not matched to a gene; V was cut back by 1 base and J by 4 bases. CDR1 is SGHAT and CDR2 is FQNNGV in the germline V gene.

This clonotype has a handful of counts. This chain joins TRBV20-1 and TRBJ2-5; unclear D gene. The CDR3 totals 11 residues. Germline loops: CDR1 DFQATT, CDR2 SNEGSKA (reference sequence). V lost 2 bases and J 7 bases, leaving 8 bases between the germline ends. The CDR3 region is CSARPTGTQYF. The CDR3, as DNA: TGCAGTGCTAGACCTACGGGGACCCAGTACTTC.

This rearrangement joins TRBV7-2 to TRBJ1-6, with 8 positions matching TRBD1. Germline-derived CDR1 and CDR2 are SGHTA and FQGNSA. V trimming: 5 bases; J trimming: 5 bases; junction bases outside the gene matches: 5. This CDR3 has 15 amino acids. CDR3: CASSAWTGNNSPLHF. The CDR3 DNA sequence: TGTGCCAGCAGCGCCTGGACAGGGAATAATTCACCCCTCCACTTT. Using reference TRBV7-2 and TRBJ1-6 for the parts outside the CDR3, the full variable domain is GAGVSQSPSNKVTEKGKDVELRCDPISGHTALYWYRQSLGQGLEFLIYFQGNSAPDKSGLPSDRFSAERTGGSVSTLTIQRTQQEDSAVYLCASSAWTGNNSPLHFGNGTRLTVT.

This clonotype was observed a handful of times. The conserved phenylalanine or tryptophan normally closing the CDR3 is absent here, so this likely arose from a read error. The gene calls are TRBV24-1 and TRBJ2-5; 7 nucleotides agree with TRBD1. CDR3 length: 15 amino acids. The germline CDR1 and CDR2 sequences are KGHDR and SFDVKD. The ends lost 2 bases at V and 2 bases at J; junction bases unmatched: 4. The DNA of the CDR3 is TGTGCCACCAGTGATTACGACAGGGTTCAAGAGACCCAGTACCTC. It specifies CATSDYDRVQETQYL.